This T cell receptor beta chain was observed in a study of CD4+ T cells in melanoma. The method was immunoSEQ multiplex PCR; TCRdb's version includes in-frame clones alone and lacks a portion of them. Of about 11,000 clones in the sample, roughly 62% were seen once. On this clone: As yet, its antigen is unknown.

Overall study results and limits: A reported correlation linked neoantigen-specific CD4+ T cells to CD8+, macrophage and B cell function. In melanoma, neoantigen-specific CD4+ T cells reportedly differed in differentiation state.

The CDR3 loop spans 18 amino acids. With V trimmed by 4 bases and J by 0 bases, 8 bases remained unmatched. From germline, CDR1 is MNHNS and CDR2 SASEGT. This TCR derives from a human donor with melanoma. The material sequenced was cells from a culture (not recorded whether cultured in vitro). The gene calls are TRBV6-1 and TRBJ1-4; TRBD1 matches 10 bases. The chain's CDR3 is CASSVLTGTGATNEKLFF. The CDR3 DNA reads TGTGCCAGCAGTGTCCTAACCGGGACAGGGGCAACTAATGAAAAACTGTTTTTT.